The TCR beta chain described here comes from a study of T cell changes during pregnancy in multiple sclerosis. The repertoire was sequenced with immunoSEQ multiplex PCR; TCRdb's copy has only in-frame clones and lacks some. The sample lists some 60,000 clones, 93% occurring once. The sample holds one count of this clone. Per the germline V gene, CDR1 is SGHDT and CDR2 is YYEEEE. The germline V and J ends were trimmed by 4 bases and 0 bases, with 11 bases remaining between them. This CDR3 contains 15 residues. The receptor's source is a female donor with multiple sclerosis, enrolled in a pregnancy study. The rearrangement uses TRBV5-6 and TRBJ1-3; D not resolved. The specimen comprised peripheral blood, sampled after pregnancy. The CDR3 coding sequence is TGTGCCAGCAGCCCAGAGCGCCACTCTGGAAACACCATATATTTT. Residues: CASSPERHSGNTIYF.